The rows below give T cell receptor beta chains drawn from one sample of a study of CD8+CD57+ T cells in acquired aplastic anemia. Each CDR3 protein gets one entry after TCRdb re-called the reads with MiXCR. In the table there are roughly 300,000 distinct CDR3 sequences, approximately 55% of which are singletons. The sequenced sample consisted of sorted CD4+, CD8+, or CD8+CD57+ T cells (not recorded which) from PBMCs. The receptors come from a human donor with severe aplastic anemia or a healthy control (not recorded which). The CDR3 runs from the conserved cysteine through the conserved F or W. The D gene is left open where the match is weak.

CSAKGAGGGNIQYF,TRBV20-1,TRBJ2-4,NA
CASSPLTYEQYF,TRBV7-9,TRBJ2-7,NA
CASSHGQEANEQFF,TRBV5-1,TRBJ2-1,TRBD1
CASGGESSTGELFF,TRBV2,TRBJ2-2,TRBD2
CASSPPGGAYEQYF,TRBV7-9,TRBJ2-7,NA
CASMGGLTSDTQYF,TRBV10-2,TRBJ2-3,TRBD2
CASSLGGLAKQYF,TRBV7-2,TRBJ2-3,TRBD2
CATSEGTSGRRYF,TRBV2,TRBJ2-7,TRBD2
CASSFVAGGSEQYF,TRBV7-8,TRBJ2-7,TRBD2
CASRGVSPYGYTF,TRBV6-5,TRBJ1-2,NA
CASSLAERSEQYF,TRBV7-8,TRBJ2-7,NA
CASSLMAGRNTGELFF,TRBV5-4,TRBJ2-2,NA
CASSPRRTGSNQPQHF,TRBV7-8,TRBJ1-5,TRBD1
CSARPMSRVVGEAFF,TRBV20-1,TRBJ1-1,NA
CSAPKENTEAFF,TRBV20-1,TRBJ1-1,NA
CATSDAGRNYGYTF,TRBV24-1,TRBJ1-2,NA
CASSLDVGGTPYEQYF,TRBV5-1,TRBJ2-7,NA
CASTPNRGPEETQYF,TRBV2,TRBJ2-5,NA
CASSLVVGAVGNTIYF,TRBV7-2,TRBJ1-3,NA
CATSDAGVGYGYTF,TRBV24-1,TRBJ1-2,NA
CASSAQGAAYGYTF,TRBV12-3/TRBV12-4,TRBJ1-2,TRBD1
CASSLVPDSQETQYF,TRBV7-6,TRBJ2-5,NA
CASSQDVRDRWLVYEQYF,TRBV4-2,TRBJ2-7,TRBD1
CASSVEGRADTQYF,TRBV9,TRBJ2-3,NA
CASGYMNTEAFF,TRBV6-5,TRBJ1-1,NA
CASSLLVGAYEQYF,TRBV7-9,TRBJ2-7,NA
CSADRGGGNTEAFF,TRBV20-1,TRBJ1-1,TRBD1
CAINSGTYVYTF,TRBV6-1,TRBJ1-2,NA
CASSLRGLRSYEQYF,TRBV7-8,TRBJ2-7,TRBD1
CASSRDTGADTQYF,TRBV5-1,TRBJ2-3,NA
CASSLEGGSGTEAFF,TRBV12-3/TRBV12-4,TRBJ1-1,NA
CAISDLGISSGNTIYF,TRBV10-3,TRBJ1-3,NA
CASSPQGVGNTEAFF,TRBV12-3/TRBV12-4,TRBJ1-1,NA
CASSIGSRQGNEKLFF,TRBV19,TRBJ1-4,TRBD1
CASSQVLAGRTYEQYF,TRBV14,TRBJ2-7,TRBD2
CSAPSGMGFGTQYF,TRBV20-1,TRBJ2-3,NA
CSARDPVSGIQQPQHF,TRBV20-1,TRBJ1-5,NA
CASTRTGDYEQYF,TRBV2,TRBJ2-7,TRBD1
CASSLGTGAIANTQYF,TRBV7-2,TRBJ2-3,TRBD1
CASSSPTSGVNEQYF,TRBV27,TRBJ2-7,TRBD2
CATRQDDAQPQHF,TRBV24-1,TRBJ1-5,NA
CASATLGRRETQYF,TRBV7-9,TRBJ2-5,NA
CSASRDRGVETQYF,TRBV20-1,TRBJ2-5,TRBD1
CASSSRTETYEQYF,TRBV9,TRBJ2-7,NA
CSAKRAGGFSYEQYF,TRBV20-1,TRBJ2-7,TRBD1
CASKTVGALPGELFF,TRBV5-1,TRBJ2-2,NA
CASSPGTGGAGVEQPQHF,TRBV5-1,TRBJ1-5,TRBD1
CASSYTPRGALHF,TRBV6-5,TRBJ1-6,NA